This T cell receptor beta chain derives from a study of beta chain features in type 1 diabetes. CDR3 length equals 14 residues. From germline, CDR1 is WSHSY and CDR2 SAAADI. Trimming removed 1 base from V and 3 bases from J; junction bases left unmatched: 2. Reverse transcription of all isolated RNA meant that expressed TCRB transcripts were sequenced. The assay was immunoSEQ multiplex PCR, and TCRdb's table has in-frame clones only and misses some. The sample consists of around 330,000 clones, 9.5% to 11% of them appearing once. J is TRBJ2-7 and V is TRBV10-2; 8 nucleotides align to TRBD2. This receptor was identified in a woman in her thirties in good health. Sequencing was performed on naive CD4+ T cells from blood. The CDR3 region is CASSEFTSGYEQYF. The CDR3 DNA follows: TGCGCCAGCAGTGAGTTTACTAGCGGCTACGAGCAGTACTTC.